These 27 T cell receptor beta chains came from one sample sequenced in a study of CD8 T cells in Susac syndrome. Random hexamers were used to reverse transcribe roughly 0.5 to 1 ug of RNA. TCRdb re-called the immunoSEQ multiplex PCR reads through MiXCR, storing one row per CDR3 protein. The repertoire holds approximately 140,000 distinct CDR3 sequences, with approximately 95% as singletons. Sequencing used CD8+ T cells from PBMCs. The receptors here all came from a human donor in good health.

This chain links TRBV20-1 with TRBJ1-2; D unresolved. Trimming left V 0 bases short and J 4 bases short, with 12 bases between. CDR1 and CDR2 from the germline V gene are DFQATT and SNEGSKA (reference sequence). This CDR3 contains 14 residues. The chain's CDR3 is CSARERELGYGYTF. CDR3 sequence (DNA): TGCAGTGCTAGAGAACGGGAGCTAGGCTATGGCTACACCTTC.

J is TRBJ2-7 and V is TRBV12-3 or TRBV12-4, with 8 bases aligning to TRBD2. The V segment lost 4 bases and the J segment 3 bases; nucleotides outside the gene matches: 2. CDR3 length: 13 residues. CDR3 in amino acids: CASSWGTSYEQYF. The CDR3 DNA is TGTGCCAGCAGTTGGGGGACTAGCTACGAGCAGTACTTC.

The chain employs TRBV27 and TRBJ2-5, with D perhaps matching TRBD2 (5 bases). Germline CDR1 MNHEY, CDR2 SMNVEV (reference sequence). V was pared by 4 bases and J by 5 bases, with 14 bases between. The CDR3 loop spans 14 amino acids. The DNA of the CDR3 is TGTGCCAGCAGTTCACTAGTTACGGGGGAGACCCAGTACTTC. As protein: CASSSLVTGETQYF.

The V call is TRBV20-1, the J call TRBJ2-7, with a possible D match to TRBD1 (5 bases). V lost 0 bases and J 4 bases, leaving 7 bases between the germline ends. Germline V lookup: CDR1 DFQATT, CDR2 SNEGSKA (reference sequence). This CDR3 is built from 12 residues. CDR3 sequence reads: CSARDQGYEQYF. The DNA for the CDR3 is TGCAGTGCTAGAGATCAGGGTTACGAGCAGTACTTC.

The chain recombines TRBV20-1 with TRBJ1-1; no clear D gene. Germline-derived CDR1 and CDR2 are DFQATT and SNEGSKA (reference sequence). V was trimmed by 3 bases and J by 1 base, leaving 9 bases between them. This CDR3 region has 13 residues. The CDR3: CSARRWENTEAFF. In DNA, the CDR3 is TGCAGTGCTAGGAGGTGGGAGAACACTGAAGCTTTCTTT.

This chain joins TRBV12-3 or TRBV12-4 and TRBJ1-2; no clear D. Trimming took off 8 bases at V and 4 bases at J, with 17 bases between the two ends. CDR3 length equals 14 residues. CDR3 sequence reads: CASATTSSIYGYTF. DNA of the CDR3: TGTGCCAGCGCCACGACATCGTCAATCTATGGCTACACCTTC.

The rearrangement joins TRBV5-1 to TRBJ2-3, with D possibly being TRBD1 or TRBD2 (5 bases each). Germline CDR1 reads SGHRS; CDR2 reads YFSETQ. Between the trimmed V and J ends, which lost 4 bases and 4 bases, there was a span of 16 bases. The CDR3 is 15 amino acids. As DNA, the CDR3 is TGCGCCAGCAGCCTCGCTTACCCGGGGCCAGATACGCAGTATTTT. Amino acid sequence: CASSLAYPGPDTQYF. Based on the CDR3 plus reference TRBV5-1 and TRBJ2-3, the full variable domain is KAGVTQTPRYLIKTRGQQVTLSCSPISGHRSVSWYQQTPGQGLQFLFEYFSETQRNKGNFPGRFSGRQFSNSRSEMNVSTLELGDSALYLCASSLAYPGPDTQYFGPGTRLTVL.

This chain links TRBV27 with TRBJ1-1, with TRBD1 as a possible D gene (5 bases). The CDR3 is 15 residues long. V lost 11 bases to trimming and J lost 0 bases, with 19 bases between them. Germline CDR1 is MNHEY and CDR2 is SMNVEV (reference sequence). CDR3 protein: CARGRGGSMNTEAFF. In DNA, the CDR3 is TGTGCCCGTGGGCGGGGGGGATCAATGAACACTGAAGCTTTCTTT.

CDR3 residues: CAWSVGPNTEAFF. The CDR3 DNA sequence: TGTGCCTGGAGTGTGGGACCTAACACTGAAGCTTTCTTT. V usage is TRBV30 and J usage is TRBJ1-1; maybe TRBD1 (5 bases). Germline values: CDR1 GTSNPN, CDR2 SVGIG (reference sequence). V lost 0 bases and J 2 bases, leaving 7 bases between the germline ends. CDR3 length: 13 amino acids.

CDR3 loop: CASSQGSSRHNEQFF. CDR3 nucleotide sequence: TGCGCCAGCAGCCAAGGATCAAGCAGGCACAATGAGCAGTTCTTC. This chain connects TRBV4-3 to TRBJ2-1; D gene unclear. This CDR3 spans 15 amino acids. Germline CDR1 and CDR2: LGHNA and YSLEER. V was pared by 1 base and J by 5 bases, with 12 bases between.

J is TRBJ1-2 and V is TRBV27, with 7 nucleotides matching TRBD1. The CDR3 runs 13 residues. V dropped 2 bases and J dropped 6; count of bases not matched to a gene: 3. Germline CDR1 reads MNHEY; CDR2 reads SMNVEV (reference sequence). The CDR3 protein is CASSLRRGHGYTF. The CDR3 DNA reads TGTGCCAGCAGTTTACGGAGGGGGCATGGCTACACCTTC.

The chain employs TRBV27 and TRBJ2-1, with D possibly being TRBD2 (6 bases). This CDR3 spans 16 amino acids. V lost 4 bases, J lost 4 bases, and 17 bases lay in between. The germline V gene encodes CDR1 MNHEY and CDR2 SMNVEV (reference sequence). The CDR3 DNA sequence: TGTGCCAGCAGTTACCTAGCGACACCTGATTACAATGAGCAGTTCTTC. Its protein product is CASSYLATPDYNEQFF.

V is TRBV29-1 and J is TRBJ1-3, with TRBD1 identical over 9 bases. The V gene end was trimmed by 7 bases and the J gene end by 4 bases; junction bases not matched to a gene: 8. CDR3 size: 14 residues. Germline V gives CDR1 SQVTM, CDR2 ANQGSEA. CDR3 DNA sequence: TGCAGCGCTACAGGGGGCGAGTTCGGAAACACCATATATTTT. It translates to CSATGGEFGNTIYF.

This chain links TRBV9 with TRBJ2-3, with no clear D. Germline lookup yields CDR1 SGDLS and CDR2 YYNGEE. Trimming took 0 bases from V and 3 from J, leaving 8 bases between them. This CDR3 spans 14 amino acids. CDR3 bases: TGTGCCAGCAGCGTAGATGTTTTGACAGATACGCAGTATTTT. This sequence encodes CASSVDVLTDTQYF.

The chain joins TRBV7-8 to TRBJ2-3; a weak D match, TRBD1 (6 bases). V dropped 3 bases and J dropped 2 bases, with 12 bases sitting between them. This CDR3 is 15 amino acids long. Germline V CDR1 and CDR2: SGHVS, FQNEAQ. The CDR3 DNA reads as TGTGCCAGCAGCTTGATGAGGGGGACCACAGATACGCAGTATTTT. It codes for CASSLMRGTTDTQYF.

V is TRBV27 and J is TRBJ2-7; D not certain. CDR3 length equals 14 residues. V gave up 8 bases and J gave up 0 bases, with 14 bases separating them. Germline V gene data show CDR1 as MNHEY and CDR2 as SMNVEV (reference sequence). The CDR3 reads CASGPRVGSYEQYF. CDR3 bases: TGTGCCAGCGGCCCCCGAGTGGGCTCCTACGAGCAGTACTTC.

Points on this clonotype: At one end the junction does not follow the germline gene, possibly because of a read error. The chain combines TRBV24-1 with TRBJ2-1; D is undetermined. Germline CDR1 reads KGHDR; CDR2 reads SFDVKD. This CDR3 comprises 12 residues. CDR3 sequence reads: CATSDNKNEQFF. The CDR3 nucleotides are TGTGCCACGAGTGATAATAAGAATGAGCAGTTCTTC.

The chain joins TRBV23-1 to TRBJ2-2; a weak D match, TRBD1 (6 bases). TRBV23-1 is an ORF, and what it does is uncertain. The CDR3 consists of 13 residues. Here the CDR3 reads CEEGRGETGELFF. The DNA of the CDR3 is TGCGAAGAGGGCAGGGGAGAGACCGGGGAGCTGTTTTTT.

The chain links TRBV24-1 to TRBJ2-6; D ambiguous. The CDR3 extends over 14 amino acids. Trimming took 1 base from V and 0 from J, leaving 0 bases between them. CDR1 and CDR2 from the germline V gene are KGHDR and SFDVKD. CDR3 sequence reads: CATSDFSGANVLTF. The CDR3, as DNA: TGTGCCACCAGTGATTTCTCTGGGGCCAACGTCCTGACTTTC.

The chain joins TRBV9 to TRBJ1-5, with a possible D match to TRBD1 (6 bases). V lost 4 bases and J 6 bases, leaving 14 bases between the germline ends. Germline V gives CDR1 SGDLS, CDR2 YYNGEE. This CDR3 has 14 residues. The CDR3 sequence: CASSSRGLGQPQHF. In DNA, the CDR3 is TGTGCCAGCAGCTCCAGGGGTTTGGGTCAGCCCCAGCATTTT.

The rearrangement joins TRBV28 to TRBJ2-7, with 10 bases that match TRBD1. CDR3 length: 14 residues. Germline V gene data show CDR1 as MDHEN and CDR2 as SYDVKM. J was trimmed by 2 bases and V by 3 bases; bases with no gene match: 1. The CDR3 coding sequence is TGTGCCAGCAGTTTGGGGACAGGGGCCTACGAGCAGTACTTC. Its protein product is CASSLGTGAYEQYF.

The gene calls are TRBV6-1 and TRBJ1-5; possibly TRBD1 for D (5 bases). The CDR3 consists of 12 residues. The V and J ends lost 7 bases and 5 bases respectively, with 9 bases between them. From germline, CDR1 is MNHNS and CDR2 SASEGT. CDR3 DNA sequence: TGTGCCAGCAAAGGGGCTGATCAGCCCCAGCATTTT. Translation gives CASKGADQPQHF.

The V gene is TRBV7-9, the J gene TRBJ2-2; D possibly corresponds to TRBD2 (7 bases). Germline loops: CDR1 SEHNR, CDR2 FQNEAQ (reference sequence). This CDR3 has 14 amino acids. In DNA form, the CDR3 reads TGTGCTCAGCCGGGGGGCGCGAACACCGGGGAGCTGTTTTTT. It encodes CAQPGGANTGELFF.

The chain carries TRBV25-1 and TRBJ2-7; 7 bases match TRBD2. This CDR3 region has 15 residues. Trimming at V came to 3 bases and at J to 2 bases, leaving 7 bases not matched to a gene. Germline-derived CDR1 and CDR2 are MGHDK and SYGVNS. CDR3 coding DNA: TGTGCCAGCAGTGACCCGGGGGGTGGGACCTACGAGCAGTACTTC. Translated: CASSDPGGGTYEQYF.

The chain links TRBV5-1 to TRBJ2-5; 11 positions agree with TRBD2. V was clipped by 3 bases and J by 4 bases; unmatched bases: 11. This CDR3 has 17 amino acids. In germline, CDR1 is SGHRS, CDR2 YFSETQ. The CDR3 sequence: CASSSPGLAAFRETQYF. CDR3 nucleotides: TGCGCCAGCAGCTCACCGGGACTAGCGGCCTTCAGAGAGACCCAGTACTTC.

V is TRBV28 and J is TRBJ2-5; D perhaps matches TRBD2 (6 bases). The CDR3 length is 14 residues. With 1 base removed from V and 7 bases from J, the gap between germline ends came to 13 bases. Germline V gene lookup returns CDR1 MDHEN and CDR2 SYDVKM. The CDR3 DNA reads TGTGCCAGCAGTTTATTCGTCGGGAGCGCGACCCAGTACTTC. Translated, it gives CASSLFVGSATQYF.

The J gene is TRBJ1-5, the V gene TRBV9; 7 bases align to TRBD1. The CDR3 runs 14 residues. The ends lost 4 bases at V and 9 bases at J; junction bases unmatched: 10. Germline V lookup: CDR1 SGDLS, CDR2 YYNGEE. For the CDR3, the DNA is TGTGCCAGCAGCCAACCAGGGGGGGACTCGCCCCAGCATTTT. Its protein product is CASSQPGGDSPQHF.